Shown below are 27 T cell receptor beta chains from a single sample sequenced in a study of blood T cell repertoires in COVID-19. Profiled with immunoSEQ multiplex PCR; TCRdb holds only in-frame clones, not every one. This sample yields about 120,000 clones, of which approximately 83% are seen a single time; nearly 0.85% belongs to the top ten. Specimen: peripheral blood. Source of these receptors: a woman aged 70-85 years with acute or convalescent COVID-19.

This chain joins TRBV4-1 and TRBJ1-5, with D possibly matching TRBD1 (5 bases). The CDR3 has 12 amino acids. Trimming took 3 bases from V and 9 from J, leaving 9 bases between them. Germline CDR1 reads MGHRA; CDR2 reads YSYEKL. The CDR3 DNA is TGCGCCAGCAGCCAGGTCCAGGGGCCCCAGCATTTT. It translates to CASSQVQGPQHF.

The genes are TRBV10-3 and TRBJ1-1, with 9 nucleotides matching TRBD1. With V trimmed by 4 bases and J by 8 bases, 2 bases remained unmatched. CDR1 and CDR2 from the germline V gene are ENHRY and SYGVKD. This CDR3 is built from 12 residues. The CDR3 sequence is CAISGQGEEAFF. The CDR3, as DNA: TGTGCCATCAGTGGACAGGGGGAGGAAGCTTTCTTT.

This clone appeared a few times. As DNA, the CDR3 is TGTGCCAGCAGCTTCTCGGGTAATTCACCCCTCCACTTT. It yields the protein CASSFSGNSPLHF. The V call is TRBV11-3, the J call TRBJ1-6; D unresolved. The CDR3 is 13 amino acids. V dropped 3 bases and J dropped 6 bases, with 6 bases sitting between them. Germline-derived CDR1 and CDR2 are SGHNT and YENEEA.

CDR3 region: CASSEVGGDNEQFF. The CDR3 nucleotides are TGTGCCAGCAGTGAAGTAGGTGGAGACAATGAGCAGTTCTTC. The rearrangement joins TRBV6-1 to TRBJ2-1; no clear D. Trimming left V 1 base short and J 5 bases short, with 9 bases between. The CDR3 is 14 residues long. The germline V gene has CDR1 MNHNS and CDR2 SASEGT.

The chain has TRBV2 and TRBJ1-2, with TRBD1 as a possible D gene (5 bases). Deletions cut 8 bases from V and 8 bases from J, with 18 bases between. Per the germline V gene, CDR1 is SNHLY and CDR2 is FYNNEI. This CDR3 spans 13 amino acids. The CDR3 reads CASDSGWLYGYTF. The CDR3 coding sequence is TGTGCCAGCGACAGTGGTTGGCTATACGGCTACACCTTC.

The rearrangement uses TRBV25-1 and TRBJ2-7, with D hard to call. Germline V gives CDR1 MGHDK, CDR2 SYGVNS. The V gene lost 1 base and the J gene lost 7 bases, with 5 bases spanning the gap. The CDR3 contains 11 residues. In DNA, the CDR3 is TGTGCCAGCAGTGAATTCGGGGAGCAGTACTTC. It translates to CASSEFGEQYF.

The chain carries TRBV5-5 and TRBJ1-2, with D possibly matching TRBD1 (6 bases). The V gene lost 6 bases and the J gene lost 8 bases, with 17 bases spanning the gap. The CDR3 contains 13 residues. The germline CDR1 and CDR2 sequences are SGHKS and YYEKEE (reference sequence). The CDR3 nucleotides are TGTGCCAGCATCCTGGGGGGGCAGGGAGGCTACACCTTC. Translating it yields CASILGGQGGYTF. Looking up the rest from reference TRBV5-5 and TRBJ1-2 gives the full variable domain: DAGVTQSPTHLIKTRGQQVTLRCSPISGHKSVSWYQQVLGQGPQFIFQYYEKEERGRGNFPDRFSARQFPNYSSELNVNALLLGDSALYLCASILGGQGGYTFGSGTRLTVV.

The chain is built from TRBV28 and TRBJ1-5; no definite D call. The CDR3 contains 11 residues. CDR1 and CDR2 (germline): MDHEN, SYDVKM. V lost 10 bases to trimming and J lost 2 bases, with 6 bases between them. The chain's CDR3 is CAIEGNQPQHF. The DNA for the CDR3 is TGTGCCATCGAGGGCAATCAGCCCCAGCATTTT.

The chain has TRBV7-2 and TRBJ2-7; a possible D gene is TRBD1 (6 bases). V shed 5 bases and J shed 3 bases, with 11 bases lying between them. CDR1 SGHTA and CDR2 FQGNSA come from the germline V gene. The CDR3 covers 13 residues. CDR3 amino acids: CASSRTGLYEQYF. Here the CDR3 DNA reads TGTGCCAGCAGCCGAACAGGGCTCTACGAGCAGTACTTC.

The V call is TRBV7-9, the J call TRBJ1-5; D call uncertain. The CDR3 loop spans 14 amino acids. Looked up from germline, CDR1 is SEHNR and CDR2 is FQNEAQ (reference sequence). Trimming stripped 2 bases from V and 5 bases from J, with 10 bases between. DNA for the CDR3: TGTGCCAGCAGCTTAACGGGCGGGCATCAGCCCCAGCATTTT. Its translation is CASSLTGGHQPQHF.

This rearrangement joins TRBV9 to TRBJ2-2, with D maybe TRBD1 (5 bases). Trimming stripped 4 bases from V and 0 bases from J, with 16 bases between. CDR3 length equals 17 residues. Germline values: CDR1 SGDLS, CDR2 YYNGEE. The CDR3 region is CASSSPTGVSNTGELFF. CDR3 DNA sequence: TGTGCCAGCAGCTCCCCCACAGGCGTCTCGAACACCGGGGAGCTGTTTTTT.

This sequence joins TRBV5-1 and TRBJ2-5, with TRBD1 matching 8 bases. CDR1 and CDR2 (germline): SGHRS, YFSETQ. V was clipped by 3 bases and J by 5 bases; unmatched bases: 6. The CDR3 loop spans 14 amino acids. The CDR3 is CASSSPGGGETQYF. The DNA for the CDR3 is TGCGCCAGCAGCTCGCCAGGGGGCGGGGAGACCCAGTACTTC.

The rearrangement joins TRBV7-9 to TRBJ2-5, with 11 bases matching TRBD2. This CDR3 has 16 amino acids. The V gene's germline CDR1 is SEHNR and CDR2 FQNEAQ (reference sequence). Trimming took 5 bases from V and 1 from J; bases not matched to a gene: 6. This CDR3 reads CASSPLTSGTQETQYF. DNA of the CDR3: TGTGCCAGCAGCCCTTTGACTAGCGGGACCCAAGAGACCCAGTACTTC.

The rearrangement uses TRBV29-1 and TRBJ1-1; TRBD1 matches 7 bases. The V gene end was trimmed by 1 base and the J gene end by 4 bases; junction bases not matched to a gene: 6. Germline assignment: CDR1 SQVTM and CDR2 ANQGSEA. This CDR3 contains 14 residues. This chain's CDR3 is CSVEGRGAVTEAFF. For the CDR3, the DNA is TGCAGCGTTGAAGGCAGGGGGGCGGTCACTGAAGCTTTCTTT.

This chain links TRBV19 with TRBJ2-3, with 9 bases lining up with TRBD2. The ends lost 6 bases at V and 4 bases at J; junction bases unmatched: 2. This CDR3 region has 13 residues. In germline, CDR1 is LNHDA, CDR2 SQIVND (reference sequence). DNA for the CDR3: TGTGCCAGTAGGGAGCGGGGGGCAGATACGCAGTATTTT. Translation gives CASRERGADTQYF.

CDR3 sequence: CASLRDRGRGYTF. The DNA of the CDR3 is TGTGCCAGTTTACGGGACAGGGGGAGAGGCTACACCTTC. This chain uses TRBV19 with TRBJ1-2; 11 bases align to TRBD1. This CDR3 is built from 13 residues. V shed 8 bases, J shed 8 bases, and the junction held 7 bases outside the gene matches. CDR1 LNHDA and CDR2 SQIVND come from the germline V gene (reference sequence).

The gene calls are TRBV18 and TRBJ1-2, with D possibly being TRBD1 (6 bases). The ends were cut back, 3 bases at V and 2 bases at J, with 19 bases in the middle. The CDR3 totals 17 residues. Germline loops: CDR1 KGHSH, CDR2 LQKENI. CDR3 sequence reads: CASSPGIVSQGNYGYTF. Here the CDR3 DNA reads TGTGCCAGCTCACCTGGCATCGTTTCCCAGGGGAACTATGGCTACACCTTC.

This chain links TRBV6-5 with TRBJ1-6, with D possibly TRBD1 on 5 matching bases. CDR3 size: 14 residues. Trimming took 7 bases from V and 8 from J, leaving 15 bases between them. From germline, CDR1 is MNHEY and CDR2 SVGAGI. CDR3 coding DNA: TGTGCCAGCATTAGTCAGGGTCCCGATTCACCCCTCCACTTT. It codes for CASISQGPDSPLHF.

This chain connects TRBV2 to TRBJ1-1, with 7 bases that match TRBD1. The germline CDR1 and CDR2 sequences are SNHLY and FYNNEI. The V gene end was trimmed by 4 bases and the J gene end by 7 bases; junction bases not matched to a gene: 9. This CDR3 contains 14 residues. The CDR3 nucleotides are TGTGCCAGCAGTGTCAGGGACAGCGTCTTTGAAGCTTTCTTT. It is translated as CASSVRDSVFEAFF.

The chain couples TRBV3-1 (or the pseudogene TRBV3-2) to TRBJ2-5; TRBD2 is a possible D gene (5 bases). V lost 0 bases, J lost 7 bases, and 12 bases lay in between. Germline CDR1 LGHDT, CDR2 YNNKEL (reference sequence). The CDR3 loop spans 14 amino acids. For the CDR3, the DNA is TGTGCCAGCAGCCAAGACGCTAGCAGAGTGACCCAGTACTTC. Translated: CASSQDASRVTQYF.

There are a few counts of this clone. The V gene is TRBV5-1, the J gene TRBJ1-4; a weak D match, TRBD1 (6 bases). CDR3 size: 16 residues. Between the trimmed V and J ends, which lost 2 bases and 7 bases, there was a span of 18 bases. CDR1 is SGHRS and CDR2 is YFSETQ in the germline V gene. CDR3: CASSLALQGSGEKLFF. The CDR3 DNA reads TGCGCCAGCAGCTTAGCCTTACAGGGTTCGGGTGAAAAACTGTTTTTT.

The rearrangement links TRBV2 to TRBJ1-5; D not certain. This CDR3 is 13 amino acids long. CDR1 and CDR2 from the germline V gene are SNHLY and FYNNEI. Trimming left V 6 bases short and J 7 bases short, with 13 bases between. Written as DNA, the CDR3 is TGTGCCAGCAGGGGGAGGGTCGGGCAGCCCCAGCATTTT. Protein product: CASRGRVGQPQHF. The full variable domain, rest sourced from reference TRBV2 and TRBJ1-5, is EPEVTQTPSHQVTQMGQEVILRCVPISNHLYFYWYRQILGQKVEFLVSFYNNEISEKSEIFDDQFSVERPDGSNFTLKIRSTKLEDSAMYFCASRGRVGQPQHFGDGTRLSIL.

The rearrangement joins TRBV12-3 or TRBV12-4 to TRBJ2-1; possible D gene TRBD2, 6 bases. Trimming pared 8 bases from V and 5 bases from J, leaving 7 bases between. The CDR3 runs to 11 residues. The CDR3, as DNA: TGTGCCAGCCGGAGGGACAATGAGCAGTTCTTC. Protein sequence: CASRRDNEQFF.

This clone was picked up a small number of times. The rearrangement links TRBV28 to TRBJ1-4, with a weak D call TRBD1 (6 bases). This CDR3 is built from 15 residues. V lost 5 bases and J 1 base, leaving 11 bases between the germline ends. Looked up from germline, CDR1 is MDHEN and CDR2 is SYDVKM. CDR3 nucleotides: TGTGCCAGCAGTGCTCAACAGGGAACTAATGAAAAACTGTTTTTT. Its protein is CASSAQQGTNEKLFF.

The chain is built from TRBV7-8 and TRBJ1-5; D is perhaps TRBD1 (5 bases). The CDR3 loop spans 16 amino acids. V was shortened by 5 bases and J by 0 bases, with 14 bases between the two germline ends. Per germline, CDR1 SGHVS and CDR2 FQNEAQ. Here the CDR3 reads CASSPQATLSNQPQHF. The CDR3 nucleotides read TGTGCCAGCAGCCCACAGGCCACCCTTAGCAATCAGCCCCAGCATTTT.

This chain links TRBV5-1 with TRBJ2-6; 8 bases match TRBD2. Germline V gene data show CDR1 as SGHRS and CDR2 as YFSETQ. CDR3 length: 16 amino acids. V lost 4 bases, J lost 0 bases, and 3 bases stayed unmatched. DNA of the CDR3: TGCGCCAGCAGCCCGGGGGGGAGCTCTGGGGCCAACGTCCTGACTTTC. It codes for CASSPGGSSGANVLTF.

V usage is TRBV12-3 or TRBV12-4 and J usage is TRBJ1-2, with 9 positions matching TRBD1. CDR3 length: 12 amino acids. V dropped 6 bases and J dropped 5; count of bases not matched to a gene: 1. The CDR3 nucleotides are TGTGCCAGCAGACAGGGGGCATATGGCTACACCTTC. Translated, it gives CASRQGAYGYTF.